The text below deals with one T cell receptor beta chain. Its antigen is currently unknown. The sample is drawn from a study of blood T cells in healthy people across ages. Through a sample-barcoded 5' primer and a J-beta primer mix, a second PCR was run for roughly 6 to 11 cycles. One entry per CDR3 protein results from TCRdb running MiXCR on the 5' RACE reads. Of approximately 1.5 million distinct CDR3 sequences listed, roughly 43% are singletons. General study results and limits: While age rose, TCR beta diversity per million T cells dropped in a roughly linear way. The CMV status of each donor remained undetermined, and this could have confounded shifts in expanded clonotypes.

V dropped 1 base and J dropped 9; count of bases not matched to a gene: 6. Germline loops: CDR1 SGHVS, CDR2 FQNEAQ. The CDR3 length is 15 residues. This chain connects TRBV7-8 to TRBJ2-1; 10 bases line up with TRBD2. Sequenced sample: blood. The sequence derives from a young woman in good health. The CDR3 loop reads CASSLEASGRPEQFF. CDR3 nucleotide sequence: TGTGCCAGCAGCTTAGAGGCTAGCGGGAGACCTGAGCAGTTCTTC. Complete variable domain (other parts from reference TRBV7-8 and TRBJ2-1): GAGVSQSPRYKVAKRGQDVALRCDPISGHVSLFWYQQALGQGPEFLTYFQNEAQLDKSGLPSDRFFAERPEGSVSTLKIQRTQQEDSAVYLCASSLEASGRPEQFFGPGTRLTVL.